A single sample is the source of the 7 T cell receptor beta chains below, sequenced in a study of T cell clusters in autoimmune cytopenias. Each sample's input was roughly 270 ng genomic DNA, 38,000 or so genome equivalents. TRB was amplified by touch-down multiplex PCR, primer pools A and B combined. TCRdb reprocessed the multiplex PCR reads, keeping one entry per CDR3 protein, no DNA. This sample's table has almost 15,000 distinct CDR3 sequences. Material: peripheral blood. The origin of the receptors is a human donor with an autoimmune cytopenia or autoimmune hepatitis (not recorded which).

The rearrangement uses TRBV6-1 and TRBJ1-2. CDR1 and CDR2 (germline): MNHNS, SASEGT. The CDR3 consists of 12 residues. This CDR3 reads CASSLTNYGYTF.

This clonotype registers medium-sized by frequency. The chain joins TRBV12-3 or TRBV12-4 to TRBJ1-4. This CDR3 is 13 amino acids long. The CDR3 sequence is CASSFILTDGLFF.

This sequence joins TRBV30 and TRBJ2-1; the D call from TCRdb, TRBD2, cannot be confirmed without DNA. CDR3 length: 19 residues. Germline V gene lookup returns CDR1 GTSNPN and CDR2 SVGIG (reference sequence). CDR3: CAWSFRKRRRVGGGDEQFF.

This clonotype is labeled medium-sized (0.01 to 0.1%) based on frequency. The chain carries TRBV29-1 and TRBJ2-1. The germline CDR1 and CDR2 sequences are SQVTM and ANQGSEA. CDR3 size: 12 residues. CDR3: CSAPDSYNEQFF.

The V gene is TRBV27, the J gene TRBJ1-5; without DNA, the TCRdb call of TRBD1 cannot be checked. The CDR3 sequence is 14 residues long. Germline lookup yields CDR1 MNHEY and CDR2 SMNVEV (reference sequence). Here the CDR3 reads CASSSPGGNQPQHF.

J is TRBJ2-7 and V is TRBV27; TCRdb's D gene call, TRBD2, goes unchecked for lack of DNA. CDR3 size: 16 residues. Germline V gene lookup returns CDR1 MNHEY and CDR2 SMNVEV (reference sequence). This CDR3 reads CASSRQLAGASYEQYF.

Here the CDR3 reads CASRGGAEQFF. The chain carries TRBV7-2 and TRBJ2-1; TCRdb names TRBD1, which stays unverified in the absence of DNA. The CDR3 is 11 amino acids. The germline CDR1 and CDR2 sequences are SGHTA and FQGNSA. The variable domain in full, completed from reference TRBV7-2 and TRBJ2-1, reads GAGVSQSPSNKVTEKGKDVELRCDPISGHTALYWYRQSLGQGLEFLIYFQGNSAPDKSGLPSDRFSAERTGGSVSTLTIQRTQQEDSAVYLCASRGGAEQFFGPGTRLTVL.